The next 30 T cell receptor gamma chains were all read from a single sample in a study of intestinal T cells in coeliac disease. Genomic DNA came from ten roughly 5.2-µm formalin-fixed paraffin-embedded scrolls per case. TRG repertoires were amplified with LymphoTrack primers from approximately 200 ng of biopsy DNA. TCRdb reanalyzed the multiplex PCR reads using CATT. The sample records several hundred gamma-chain clones, around 47% being singletons. Sequenced material: a duodenal biopsy. The receptors originated from a human donor with celiac disease.

This sequence joins TRGV10 and TRGJP1. TRGV10 is marked as an open reading frame, function uncertain. This CDR3 is built from 11 residues. After removal of 10 bases from V and 6 bases from J, the junction contained 3 bases not matched to a gene. DNA for the CDR3: TGTGCTGCGTACGCTGGTTGGTTCAAGATATTT. Protein sequence: CAAYAGWFKIF.

The chain uses TRGV4 and TRGJ1 or TRGJ2. CDR3 size: 17 residues. CDR1 and CDR2 from the germline V gene are EGSTGY and YDSYTSSV. V was clipped by 12 bases and J by 1 base; unmatched bases: 24. CDR3: CAHLGWAPHANYYKKLF. CDR3 coding DNA: TGTGCCCACCTGGGATGGGCCCCGCATGCTAATTATTATAAGAAACTCTTT.

This clone came up once. At one end, the junction sequence differs from germline, possibly due to a read error. CDR3 DNA: TGCGCTGCCCGGAACAGGAAACTCTTT. It specifies CAARNRKLF. The chain couples TRGV10 to TRGJ1 or TRGJ2. TRGV10 is filed as an ORF, its function uncertain. The CDR3 spans 9 residues.

The chain carries TRGV4 and TRGJ1 or TRGJ2. This CDR3 spans 12 amino acids. The germline V gene has CDR1 EGSTGY and CDR2 YDSYTSSV. Trimming removed 1 base from V and 12 bases from J; junction bases left unmatched: 9. Here the CDR3 DNA reads TGTGCCACCTGGGATGGAGTTATAAGGAAACTCTTT. It is translated as CATWDGVIRKLF.

This chain joins TRGV8 and TRGJP1. The CDR3 contains 13 residues. Germline trimming cut 9 bases from V and 4 bases from J; bases unmatched to any gene: 8. Germline V gene lookup returns CDR1 VENAVY and CDR2 YDSYNSRV. The CDR3 reads CATLDGTGWFKIF. CDR3 in DNA: TGTGCCACCCTGGATGGCACTGGTTGGTTCAAGATATTT.

The V gene is TRGV10, the J gene TRGJ1 or TRGJ2. TRGV10 is sorted into the ORF group, with uncertain function. The CDR3 is 14 amino acids. Trimming cost V 8 bases and J 3 bases; bases outside gene matches: 11. CDR3 nucleotide sequence: TGTGCTGCGTGGGACCGTGGAATTTATTATAAGAAACTCTTT. As protein: CAAWDRGIYYKKLF.

In this sample, this clone turned up a few times. This chain links TRGV3 with TRGJ1 or TRGJ2. Trimming at V came to 5 bases and at J to 0 bases, leaving 4 bases not matched to a gene. The germline V gene has CDR1 VTNTFY and CDR2 YDVSTARD (reference sequence). The CDR3 consists of 13 residues. The CDR3 reads CATWGLNYYKKLF. Written as DNA, the CDR3 is TGTGCCACCTGGGGATTGAATTATTATAAGAAACTCTTT.

This clone was seen more than once but under ten times. A read error is likely here: a far larger clone is one base away. Within the sample, other DNA sequences also encode this same CDR3. This chain joins TRGV4 and TRGJ1 or TRGJ2. Germline-derived CDR1 and CDR2 are EGSTGY and YDSYTSSV. The CDR3 runs to 11 residues. The CDR3 is CATWDNDKKLF. CDR3 nucleotides: TGTGCCACCTGGGATAATGATAAGAAACTCTTC.

This clone was seen once. The rearrangement uses TRGV2 and TRGJ1 or TRGJ2. CDR3 length: 12 residues. V dropped 12 bases and J dropped 5; count of bases not matched to a gene: 13. The germline gives CDR1 EGSNGY, CDR2 YDSYNSKV. CDR3 nucleotides: TGTGCCCACCTGGGACTCGATTATAAGAAACTCTTT. Translation gives CAHLGLDYKKLF.

Judged by abundance, this clone is large. Here the CDR3 DNA reads TGTGCCACCTGGGACAGAATCCATTATAAGAAACTCTTT. This translates into CATWDRIHYKKLF. The chain employs TRGV3 and TRGJ1 or TRGJ2. The CDR3 loop spans 13 amino acids. V was clipped by 1 base and J by 5 bases; unmatched bases: 5. The V gene's germline CDR1 is VTNTFY and CDR2 YDVSTARD (reference sequence).

This clone was counted between two and nine times. The sample carries other DNA sequences with the same CDR3. V is TRGV3 and J is TRGJP2. Germline V gene lookup returns CDR1 VTNTFY and CDR2 YDVSTARD (reference sequence). J gave up 9 bases and V 1 base, and 20 bases lay outside the gene matches. CDR3 size: 18 residues. The CDR3 sequence: CATWDRGVVVSRHWIKTF. The CDR3 DNA is TGTGCCACCTGGGACAGAGGAGTCGTCGTTTCCCGGCATTGGATCAAGACGTTT.

The CDR3 sequence is CALWGGANGYKKLF. The CDR3 DNA sequence: TGTGCCTTGTGGGGAGGTGCGAATGGTTATAAGAAACTCTTT. The chain combines TRGV9 with TRGJ1 or TRGJ2. Germline V gives CDR1 GITISATS, CDR2 ISYDGTV (reference sequence). J gave up 6 bases and V 5 bases, and 13 bases lay outside the gene matches. The CDR3 extends over 14 amino acids.

This clone was seen a handful of times. One base separates it from a far larger clone, so it is likely a read error. This sample includes further DNA sequences coding for the same CDR3. V and J are TRGV2 and TRGJP2. The CDR3 sequence is 13 residues long. Germline V gives CDR1 EGSNGY, CDR2 YDSYNSKV. CDR3 loop: CATSSVSDWIKTF. The CDR3 DNA reads as TGTGCCACCTCTTCTGTTAGTGATTGGATCAAAACGTTT.

In its sample, this clone ranks as large. V is TRGV4 and J is TRGJ1 or TRGJ2. The germline gives CDR1 EGSTGY, CDR2 YDSYTSSV. The CDR3 sequence is 9 residues long. With V trimmed by 4 bases and J by 10 bases, 1 base remained unmatched. The CDR3 region is CATWDKKLF. CDR3 DNA sequence: TGTGCCACCTGGGACAAGAAACTCTTT.

This clone was observed a handful of times. V and J are TRGV3 and TRGJP2. Germline values: CDR1 VTNTFY, CDR2 YDVSTARD (reference sequence). The junction had 21 bases not matched to a gene; V was cut back by 1 base and J by 10 bases. This CDR3 is 18 amino acids long. Here the CDR3 reads CATWDRGVVVPGIWIKTF. In DNA form, the CDR3 reads TGTGCCACCTGGGACAGAGGGGTCGTCGTTCCCGGCATTTGGATCAAGACGTTT.

This clone was observed a few times. This sequence may be a read error, since a much larger clone differs from it by one base. The same CDR3 can be traced to other DNA sequences in this sample. The chain joins TRGV2 to TRGJ1 or TRGJ2. Germline V gene sequence: CDR1 EGSNGY, CDR2 YDSYNSKV. The CDR3 runs 10 residues. The CDR3 nucleotides are TGTGCCACCTGGTATATTAAGAAACTCTTC. Its translation is CATWYIKKLF.

The genes are TRGV3 and TRGJ1 or TRGJ2. With V trimmed by 11 bases and J by 10 bases, 23 bases remained unmatched. The germline gives CDR1 VTNTFY, CDR2 YDVSTARD (reference sequence). The CDR3 runs to 14 residues. The CDR3 coding sequence is TGTGCCAACCTGGGACAGGCCTTGCTTAAAAAGAAACTCTTT. It codes for CANLGQALLKKKLF.

As regards this clone: The protein that TCRdb holds for this DNA derives from a much larger clone and differs from the translated DNA at residue 3, which likely indicates a read error; the protein shown here is translated from the DNA. This CDR3 is CAAWDNDKKLF. The CDR3 coding sequence is TGTGCCGCCTGGGATAATGATAAGAAACTCTTT. The genes are TRGV4 and TRGJ1 or TRGJ2. The V gene's germline CDR1 is EGSTGY and CDR2 YDSYTSSV. The CDR3 has 11 amino acids.

The chain employs TRGV11 and TRGJP2. TRGV11 is known as an ORF, though its function is uncertain. The CDR3 consists of 17 residues. After removal of 6 bases from V and 0 bases from J, the junction contained 10 bases not matched to a gene. The CDR3 spells CACWILHLYSSDWIKTF. The CDR3 DNA reads TGTGCCTGCTGGATTCTACACCTATATAGTAGTGATTGGATCAAGACGTTT.

In regard to this clone: A much larger clone sits a single nucleotide away, making a read error possible. V and J are TRGV10 and TRGJ1 or TRGJ2. TRGV10 is reported as an ORF; its role is uncertain. With V trimmed by 8 bases and J by 2 bases, 19 bases remained unmatched. The CDR3 loop spans 17 amino acids. The CDR3 loop is CAAWDYSRDVHYYKKLF. CDR3 coding DNA: TGTGCTGCGTGGGATTATAGTAGGGACGTTCATTATTATAAGAAACTCTTT.

This CDR3 reads CATWDDINYYKKLF. In DNA form, the CDR3 reads TGTGCCACCTGGGATGACATCAATTATTATAAGAAACTCTTT. The rearrangement links TRGV4 to TRGJ1 or TRGJ2. The ends lost 2 bases at V and 1 base at J; junction bases unmatched: 5. The CDR3 extends over 14 amino acids. Per germline, CDR1 EGSTGY and CDR2 YDSYTSSV.

This clone showed up just a few times. Just one base apart from a much larger clone, this may be a read error. This chain links TRGV4 with TRGJ1 or TRGJ2. CDR1 and CDR2 from the germline V gene are EGSTGY and YDSYTSSV. The CDR3 extends over 15 amino acids. The CDR3 spells CATWGGPYDYYKKLF. CDR3 nucleotide sequence: TGTGCCACCTGGGGTGGGCCATACGATTATTATAAGAAACTCTTT.

The table lists this clone with a few counts. This chain uses TRGV2 with TRGJP1. The CDR3 length is 15 residues. CDR1 EGSNGY and CDR2 YDSYNSKV come from the germline V gene. Trimming at V came to 2 bases and at J to 4 bases, leaving 7 bases not matched to a gene. CDR3 sequence reads: CATWDEGGTGWFKIF. The CDR3 bases are TGTGCCACCTGGGACGAGGGGGGCACTGGTTGGTTCAAGATATTT.

A note on this clone: At one end the junction does not follow the germline gene, possibly because of a read error. The gene calls are TRGV8 and TRGJ1 or TRGJ2. The CDR3 length is 18 residues. CDR1 and CDR2 from the germline V gene are VENAVY and YDSYNSRV. The CDR3 loop reads CTRAKRRWPRRGLGKKLF. CDR3 DNA: TGCACTAGAGCGAAGAGGCGGTGGCCGCGTCGTGGGTTGGGGAAGAAACTCTTT.

This clone is large. The chain carries TRGV10 and TRGJ1 or TRGJ2. Being an ORF, TRGV10 has a function that is uncertain. The CDR3 has 14 amino acids. After removal of 8 bases from V and 13 bases from J, the junction contained 21 bases not matched to a gene. The CDR3 loop is CAAWDYLYHLRKLF. CDR3 DNA sequence: TGTGCTGCGTGGGATTACCTATATCACCTAAGAAAACTCTTT.

To note about this clone: TCRdb's protein and the translated DNA diverge at residue 6; the protein reported here is the translation of the DNA. The chain has TRGV4 and TRGJP1. J was trimmed by 10 bases and V by 5 bases; bases with no gene match: 4. Germline values: CDR1 EGSTGY, CDR2 YDSYTSSV. This CDR3 comprises 11 residues. The CDR3 sequence is CATWGVWFKIF. CDR3 nucleotides: TGTGCCACCTGGGGGGTTTGGTTCAAGATATTT.

This clone was seen only a few times. The CDR3 DNA sequence: TGTGCCACCTGGGACAGCATTGCCCCCCGACTTTGTTCCCGAGAGAAACTCTTT. It yields the protein CATWDSIAPRLCSREKLF. The gene calls are TRGV5 and TRGJ1 or TRGJ2. From germline, CDR1 is VINAFY and CDR2 YDVSNSKD. V lost 1 base and J lost 11; bases outside the gene matches: 26. This CDR3 region has 18 residues.

This chain uses TRGV4 with TRGJ1 or TRGJ2. Germline lookup yields CDR1 EGSTGY and CDR2 YDSYTSSV. V was pared by 12 bases and J by 8 bases, with 16 bases of the junction left unmatched. This CDR3 spans 12 amino acids. In DNA, the CDR3 is TGTGCCCACCTGGGATGGATAAATAAGAAACTCTTT. It translates to CAHLGWINKKLF.

CDR3 loop: CALWEVELGKKIKVF. CDR3 coding DNA: TGTGCCTTGTGGGAGGTGGAGTTGGGCAAAAAAATCAAGGTATTT. The V gene is TRGV9, the J gene TRGJP. This CDR3 region has 15 residues. V was pared by 0 bases and J by 7 bases, with 0 bases of the junction left unmatched. Germline-derived CDR1 and CDR2 are GITISATS and ISYDGTV (reference sequence).

The chain links TRGV8 to TRGJ1 or TRGJ2. The CDR3 length is 10 residues. Germline CDR1 and CDR2: VENAVY and YDSYNSRV. V lost 12 bases to trimming and J lost 2 bases; unmatched junction nucleotides: 4. CDR3 amino acids: CAFDYYKKLF. The CDR3 DNA reads as TGTGCCTTCGATTATTATAAGAAACTCTTT.